Reported below is one T cell receptor (beta chain). Its specific antigen is unknown. Per-nucleotide qualities are absent, and no much larger clonotype sits a single base away. CDR1 is given as SQVTM and CDR2 as ANQGSEA, both from the germline V gene. The V end loses 7 bases and the J end loses 0 bases, and a stretch of 15 bases separates them. Its CDR3 holds 14 amino acids, cysteine through phenylalanine. Only CDR3 DNA is held: 42 bases, read in frame from base 1. Samples from volunteer blood donors who had recovered from COVID-19 were contributed by a second Seattle source. Each collaborating institution followed its own protocols to collect whole blood in K2EDTA tubes. For TCRbeta analysis, collaborators shipped samples in one of three forms: frozen whole blood, isolated PBMCs, or DNA extracted from either of those sample types. TCRbeta CDR3 regions were amplified from genomic DNA by means of the immunoSEQ Assay, a bias-controlled multiplex PCR. The published analysis was carried out like this. Nucleated cell counts per sample were estimated from amplification of reference gene primers within the assay. To quantify the absolute abundance of each unique TCRbeta CDR3 rearrangement, sequence reads were collapsed and filtered. For each sample, productive Simpson clonality was calculated as the square root of Simpson's diversity index over productive rearrangements. Not all clones reach the TCRdb copy of this immuneACCESS table, which keeps in-frame sequences only. Checked studies attribute under half of the gap to unresolved V genes and leave the rest unexplained. The V and J calls and clone size were taken over from that table, and D and trimming were inferred from the DNA. The sample includes about 260,000 clones, with 75% to 90% observed a single time. Jointly, the top ten make up about 1.6% of the sample.

The entry originates in a study of blood T cell repertoires in COVID-19 (dated by TCRdb to about 2020). About the study as a whole: The collaborator samples originated in the United States, Italy and Spain and spanned the acute and convalescent phases of COVID-19. The material from the prospective study consisted of cDNA or gDNA derived from T cells, B-cell-depleted T cells, or PBMCs. Deeply sampled blood TCRbeta repertoires from subjects exposed to, actively infected with, or recovered from COVID-19 were included in the dataset. The repertoires were made available in a free public database intended to serve as a resource for research on the immune response to SARS-CoV-2. The samples were drawn from two sources: the first 160 participants of the ongoing ImmuneRACE study, and approximately 1,300 subjects contributed by 6 global collaborators. Nearly every sample came with metadata listing a de-identified subject ID, COVID-19 status, age in years and sex. Where available, HLA class I and class II types were obtained from metadata supplied by the sample provider rather than from assay-based typing.

The paper as a whole reports these results and caveats: The amount of clinical and demographic metadata varied by source and participant and was provided uncurated.

Sequences were obtained from peripheral blood. The V and J segments used are TRBV29-1 and TRBJ1-1, with a tentative D gene TRBD1 over 5 matching bases. The clonotype was recovered from a woman aged 40-49 years who had recovered from COVID-19. For the CDR3, the sequence is CSGLIGALNTEAFF. The DNA sequence reads TGCAGCGGCCTGATAGGGGCTTTGAACACTGAAGCTTTCTTT.